This TCR beta chain was found in a study of blood T cell repertoires in COVID-19. Clones were sequenced by immunoSEQ multiplex PCR, and TCRdb holds only the in-frame ones, with some missing. Of under 400,000 clones in the sample, 70% to 90% were seen once. Trimming removed 3 bases from V and 4 bases from J, with 12 bases in between. Germline CDR1 and CDR2: DFQATT and SNEGSKA (reference sequence). The CDR3 has 13 residues. The rearrangement joins TRBV20-1 to TRBJ1-2; D might be TRBD1 (5 bases). The sequenced material came from PBMCs or T cells enriched from blood (not recorded which). The sequence came from a woman aged 40 to 50 with acute COVID-19. In DNA form, the CDR3 reads TGCAGTGCTAGTCCATCGGGGGGCTATGGCTACACCTTC. Translated: CSASPSGGYGYTF.